A selection of T cell receptor beta chains follows, all from one sample in a study of cytomegalovirus exposure and HLA in healthy donors. TCRdb's copy holds only in-frame clones and misses some; the assay was immunoSEQ multiplex PCR. Of roughly 100,000 clones in the sample, around 76% were seen once. The sample comprised PBMCs. The receptors stem from a woman between 18 and 29 years old in good health and CMV-seropositive. Both conserved end residues are part of each CDR3. Size is stated for part of the rows, as once, few or many counts, or as a class when the clone is expanded.

>.|TRBV7-6
CASSSDRSQETQYF
>.|TRBV27
CASSLGGTSGSSLETQYF
>.|TRBV6-5
CASSVRENEQFF
>few|TRBV4-3
CASSQDGRGFTDTQYF
>few|TRBV14
CASSSPGQGLPEAFF
>few|TRBV13
CASSLGGPRIYEQYF
>.|TRBV27
CASSSHRGQGSSYNEQFF
>.|TRBV2
CAIPLGDWGSDEQFF
>.|TRBV10-3
CAISSAGSPGETQYF
>.|TRBV12-5
CASAWTSGSNEQFF
>.|TRBV19
CANPEPSGASYEQYF
>.|TRBV9
CASSAAGTFTTDTQYF
>.|TRBV5-6
CASSSQFGGYFNYGYTF
>few|TRBV4-3
CASSQSAGTRDTDTQYF
>few|TRBV4-1
CASSQEGNRVHYRTEAFF
>.|TRBV9
CASTPTSGLTDTQYF
>.|TRBV9
CASSLGSGYNEQFF
>few|TRBV7-2
CASSFRSYNSPLHF
>.|TRBV19
CASSTLRGLNTEAFF
>.|TRBV9
CASSGRLAGRHEQYF
>.|TRBV4-1
CASSQDKSRVGGSPLHF
>.|TRBV9
CASSPRLAGSYNEQFF
>.|TRBV2
CASREGANTGELFF
>.|TRBV30
CAWTYRRGDNEQFF
>.|TRBV9
CASSVTSGGAGTDTQYF
>.|TRBV19
CASRLRREVSYGYTF
>.|TRBV18
CASSQAGTGNQPQHF
>.|TRBV5-1
CASRKDGGSFLLYGYTF
>.|TRBV28
CASSFLPPGLADYEQYF
>.|TRBV2
CASSDGGTTGGRETQYF
>few|TRBV7-9
CASSWTRQNTGELFF
>once|TRBV18
CASSPLDRVVFRGNTEAFF
>.|TRBV14
CASSQDPSYEQYF
>few|TRBV1
CTSSLKVRRGLAGTNNEQFF
>few|TRBV5-4
CASSLGLRGVTDTQYF
>.|TRBV7-9
CASSGRGTYEQYF
>.|TRBV5-5
CASSLGGLAGLYEQYF
>.|TRBV5-1
CASSTSGHLNKDTEAFF
>.|TRBV6-6
CASSYSGEYGYTF
>few|TRBV7-6
CASSLYARSLDEKLFF
>.|TRBV18
CASSPLQSTIYEQYF
>.|TRBV27
CASSFSQGEYTYEQYF
>.|TRBV2
CASSEGGGTTEAFF
>.|TRBV6-5
CASSYGDWSYEQYF
>.|TRBV2
CASSDLTGLGNTIYF